This TCR beta chain was profiled in a study of blood T cell repertoires in COVID-19. On the study more broadly: Specimens from acute and convalescent COVID-19 originated in the United States, Italy and Spain. Sources were T cells, B-cell-depleted T cells, or PBMCs; the material itself was cDNA or gDNA.

Authors' processing steps: Amplification of reference gene primers provided the estimated nucleated cell counts. Assay used: immunoSEQ multiplex PCR; TCRdb lists only in-frame clones, some missing. From that table come the V and J calls and clone size; the DNA was used to work out D and trimming. The repertoire has about 350,000 clones, roughly 86% of them found once; the top ten carry approximately 9.3%. V was clipped by 2 bases and J by 4 bases; unmatched bases: 2. Germline CDR1 and CDR2: LGHNA and YNFKEQ. This CDR3 comprises 15 residues. The chain has TRBV4-2 and TRBJ1-6; 7 nucleotides agree with TRBD1. This clonotype was sampled from a man younger than 45 with COVID-19, enrolled during active disease. Sequencing input: peripheral blood. This CDR3 reads CASSQNRGYNSPLHF. CDR3 DNA: TGTGCCAGCAGCCAAAACAGGGGATATAATTCACCCCTCCACTTT.